Following are 30 T cell receptor beta chains from one sample sequenced in a study of post-analysis software for immune sequencing data. Libraries were made from TCR beta cDNA, and they carried unique molecular identifiers. TCRdb re-derived calls from the PCR reads in MiXCR, one entry per CDR3 protein. Among 250,000 to 300,000 distinct CDR3 sequences listed, 35% to 40% were seen once. Antigens of these TCRs are unknown. Study-wide points: Comparison of patients with controls showed roughly five TRBV segments more frequent in patients, TRBV5-6, TRBV5-1 and TRBV20-1 among them.

The specimen was blood. Receptors originate from a girl aged 10 to 17 with multiple sclerosis.

This sequence joins TRBV2 and TRBJ1-5; D not resolved. Deletions cut 2 bases from V and 3 bases from J, with 8 bases between. The CDR3 contains 14 residues. Germline lookup yields CDR1 SNHLY and CDR2 FYNNEI. The CDR3 protein is CASSERRLNQPQHF. CDR3 sequence (DNA): TGTGCCAGCAGTGAAAGGCGGCTCAATCAGCCCCAGCATTTT.

This clonotype was observed many times. V usage is TRBV12-3 or TRBV12-4 and J usage is TRBJ1-6; tentative D call: TRBD1 (5 bases). The CDR3 consists of 13 residues. Trimming pared 4 bases from V and 7 bases from J, leaving 8 bases between. CDR3 region: CASSSTDNSPLHF. The CDR3 region has the DNA TGTGCCAGCAGTTCGACAGACAATTCACCCCTCCACTTT.

This clonotype was observed many times. This sequence joins TRBV20-1 and TRBJ2-3; D unclear. V shed 6 bases and J shed 1 base, with 14 bases lying between them. The CDR3 length is 14 residues. Germline CDR1 is DFQATT and CDR2 is SNEGSKA (reference sequence). CDR3 bases: TGCAGTGCGGTGGATCACACCCGCACAGATACGCAGTATTTT. It encodes CSAVDHTRTDTQYF.

In its sample, this clonotype was seen many times. The chain carries TRBV7-2 and TRBJ2-6; D ambiguous. The germline gives CDR1 SGHTA, CDR2 FQGNSA. There are 15 residues in the CDR3. Trimming removed 1 base from V and 0 bases from J, with 4 bases in between. The CDR3 sequence: CASSLEGSGANVLTF. Here the CDR3 DNA reads TGTGCCAGCAGCTTAGAGGGCTCTGGGGCCAACGTCCTGACTTTC.

This clonotype was counted many times. The chain links TRBV9 to TRBJ1-1; TRBD1 might be the D (5 bases). V lost 7 bases and J 0 bases, leaving 7 bases between the germline ends. The CDR3 totals 12 residues. From germline, CDR1 is SGDLS and CDR2 YYNGEE. The chain's CDR3 is CASGGMNTEAFF. DNA for the CDR3: TGTGCCAGCGGGGGGATGAACACTGAAGCTTTCTTT.

This clonotype was picked up many times. The chain couples TRBV29-1 to TRBJ1-2, with D unclear. The CDR3 contains 15 residues. Trimming took 5 bases from V and 0 from J, leaving 16 bases between them. The germline gives CDR1 SQVTM, CDR2 ANQGSEA. The CDR3 loop is CSVSPRLKANYGYTF. The CDR3 DNA reads TGCAGCGTTTCTCCACGACTTAAAGCTAACTATGGCTACACCTTC.

Many counts were recorded for this clonotype. The chain links TRBV28 to TRBJ1-1; D remains ambiguous. The V and J ends lost 6 bases and 4 bases respectively, with 18 bases between them. CDR3 length: 15 amino acids. Per the germline V gene, CDR1 is MDHEN and CDR2 is SYDVKM. Here the CDR3 reads CASSPRLGAGTEAFF. The DNA for the CDR3 is TGTGCCAGCAGCCCTAGACTGGGAGCTGGCACTGAAGCTTTCTTT.

This clonotype has a count of ten or more. CDR3 protein: CASSLGQLAGGQETQYF. The CDR3, as DNA: TGCGCCAGCAGCTTGGGCCAACTAGCGGGAGGGCAAGAGACCCAGTACTTC. The V gene is TRBV5-1, the J gene TRBJ2-5; 13 nucleotides align to TRBD2. V lost 0 bases to trimming and J lost 2 bases; unmatched junction nucleotides: 4. Germline V lookup: CDR1 SGHRS, CDR2 YFSETQ. The CDR3 has 17 residues.

This clonotype showed up just a few times. This chain links TRBV19 with TRBJ2-7; TRBD1 or TRBD2 may be the D gene (5 bases each). The CDR3 sequence is 15 residues long. V shed 6 bases and J shed 2 bases, with 17 bases lying between them. CDR1 and CDR2 from the germline V gene are LNHDA and SQIVND (reference sequence). The CDR3 DNA reads TGTGCCAGTAGCCTAAGAGGGGACGCCACCTACGAGCAGTACTTC. This sequence encodes CASSLRGDATYEQYF. Full variable domain (outside the CDR3, taken from reference TRBV19 and TRBJ2-7): DGGITQSPKYLFRKEGQNVTLSCEQNLNHDAMYWYRQDPGQGLRLIYYSQIVNDFQKGDIAEGYSVSREKKESFPLTVTSAQKNPTAFYLCASSLRGDATYEQYFGPGTRLTVT.

The chain combines TRBV29-1 with TRBJ2-7, with D unresolved. The DNA end lines up better with TRBJ2-5; the J call may be wrong. From germline, CDR1 is SQVTM and CDR2 ANQGSEA. The CDR3 sequence is 12 residues long. CDR3 sequence reads: CSLRGAQETQYF. The CDR3 DNA sequence: TGCAGCCTACGAGGAGCTCAAGAGACCCAGTACTTC.

The rearrangement links TRBV7-2 to TRBJ1-2, with no clear D. The CDR3 length is 13 residues. The V and J ends lost 1 base and 4 bases respectively, with 7 bases between them. Germline lookup yields CDR1 SGHTA and CDR2 FQGNSA. DNA for the CDR3: TGTGCCAGCAGCTTAGTGGAGAGCTATGGCTACACCTTC. Its protein is CASSLVESYGYTF.

In the case of this clonotype: Possible read error: a much larger clone is one base away. The CDR3 sequence: CASSEGASQGSYNSPLHF. Here the CDR3 DNA reads TGTGCCAGCAGCGAAGGGGCGTCCCAGGGGTCCTATAATTCACCCCTCCACTTT. The V call is TRBV4-2, the J call TRBJ1-6, with a tentative D call TRBD1 (6 bases). The CDR3 length is 18 residues. CDR1 and CDR2 (germline): LGHNA, YNFKEQ. V lost 5 bases to trimming and J lost 1 base, with 18 bases between them.

This clonotype was recorded at least ten times. The chain has TRBV20-1 and TRBJ2-3, with D possibly being TRBD1 or TRBD2 (5 bases each). V was trimmed by 5 bases and J by 2 bases, leaving 14 bases between them. The germline gives CDR1 DFQATT, CDR2 SNEGSKA (reference sequence). The CDR3 sequence is 14 residues long. The CDR3 nucleotides are TGCAGTGCTCCTCGAGGGGCTGACACAGATACGCAGTATTTT. Translation gives CSAPRGADTDTQYF.

On this clonotype: With a much larger clone just one base away, this may be a read error. The V call is TRBV6-1, the J call TRBJ1-6, with 7 bases lining up with TRBD1. This CDR3 has 13 amino acids. The germline CDR1 and CDR2 sequences are MNHNS and SASEGT. The CDR3 coding sequence is TGTGCCAGCAGTGAAACGGGACAGTCACCCCGCCACTTT. It yields the protein CASSETGQSPRHF.

The chain recombines TRBV27 with TRBJ2-7; possible D gene TRBD2, 6 bases. Looked up from germline, CDR1 is MNHEY and CDR2 is SMNVEV (reference sequence). CDR3 length equals 15 residues. V dropped 5 bases and J dropped 4 bases, with 18 bases sitting between them. The CDR3 region has the DNA TGTGCCAGCAGTCCCAGGAGGGGAGGCGGGTACGAGCAGTACTTC. Its protein product is CASSPRRGGGYEQYF.

In this sample, this clonotype turned up many times. This chain links TRBV10-2 with TRBJ2-7; D uncertain. The CDR3 runs 14 residues. Trimming pared 3 bases from V and 2 bases from J, leaving 11 bases between. CDR1 is WSHSY, CDR2 SAAADI, per germline. In DNA form, the CDR3 reads TGCGCCAGCAGTGACGGGCCGACCGCCTACGAGCAGTACTTC. This encodes CASSDGPTAYEQYF.

V is TRBV29-1 and J is TRBJ2-7; the match to TRBD1 covers 8 bases. Germline values: CDR1 SQVTM, CDR2 ANQGSEA. Trimming at V came to 6 bases and at J to 4 bases, leaving 11 bases not matched to a gene. The CDR3 length is 14 residues. The CDR3 spells CSVGRTGFEYEQYF. The CDR3 coding sequence is TGCAGCGTCGGCCGGACAGGGTTTGAGTACGAGCAGTACTTC.

This clonotype occurred many times. CDR3 region: CASSARDRGDSPLHF. The CDR3, as DNA: TGTGCCAGCAGTGCCCGGGACAGGGGGGATTCACCCCTCCACTTT. This rearrangement joins TRBV6-1 to TRBJ1-6, with 11 bases matching TRBD1. Unmatched junction bases numbered 4, after V lost 4 bases and J lost 8 bases. CDR3 length: 15 residues. Germline loops: CDR1 MNHNS, CDR2 SASEGT.

The gene calls are TRBV20-1 and TRBJ2-1; D ambiguous. The CDR3 spans 15 residues. V shed 1 base and J shed 0 bases, with 10 bases lying between them. The germline CDR1 and CDR2 sequences are DFQATT and SNEGSKA (reference sequence). CDR3 region: CSARGGSFSYNEQFF. The CDR3 DNA reads as TGCAGTGCTAGAGGGGGTAGCTTCTCCTACAATGAGCAGTTCTTC.

V is TRBV5-1 and J is TRBJ1-1; TRBD1 is a possible D gene (5 bases). The length of the CDR3 is 15 residues. V lost 0 bases to trimming and J lost 4 bases, with 13 bases between them. Germline V CDR1 and CDR2: SGHRS, YFSETQ. CDR3 sequence reads: CASSLGQPGGTEAFF. CDR3 DNA: TGCGCCAGCAGCTTGGGACAGCCCGGGGGCACTGAAGCTTTCTTT. Drawing the rest from reference TRBV5-1 and TRBJ1-1, the complete variable domain is KAGVTQTPRYLIKTRGQQVTLSCSPISGHRSVSWYQQTPGQGLQFLFEYFSETQRNKGNFPGRFSGRQFSNSRSEMNVSTLELGDSALYLCASSLGQPGGTEAFFGQGTRLTVV.

This clonotype was observed at least ten times. The chain recombines TRBV6-1 with TRBJ2-5; unclear D gene. The CDR3 contains 11 residues. The germline V and J ends were trimmed by 3 bases and 5 bases, with 4 bases remaining between them. The germline V gene has CDR1 MNHNS and CDR2 SASEGT. The CDR3 sequence: CASSDLETQYF. For the CDR3, the DNA is TGTGCCAGCAGTGACTTGGAGACCCAGTACTTC.

As concerns this clonotype: One end of the junction varies from germline; a read error may be responsible. V and J are TRBV29-1 and TRBJ1-5; 10 nucleotides match TRBD1. Germline values: CDR1 SQVTM, CDR2 ANQGSEA. The CDR3 loop spans 18 amino acids. DNA of the CDR3: TGCAGCGTTATTGATAAGACAGGGGGCATGGATAGCAAACAGCCCCAGCATTTT. It codes for CSVIDKTGGMDSKQPQHF.

Only a few counts were recorded for this clonotype. A much larger clone is a single base away; this may be a read error. This chain joins TRBV2 and TRBJ2-1; D uncertain. Germline V gene lookup returns CDR1 SNHLY and CDR2 FYNNEI. The CDR3 is 13 residues long. DNA of the CDR3: TGTGCCAGCAGTGTTTCCACATACAGTGAGCAGTTCTTC. Amino acids: CASSVSTYSEQFF.

This clonotype has at least ten counts. The chain uses TRBV3-1 and TRBJ2-1; D is undetermined. Germline V gene sequence: CDR1 LGHDT, CDR2 YNNKEL (reference sequence). CDR3 length: 11 amino acids. The germline V and J ends were trimmed by 5 bases and 6 bases, with 5 bases remaining between them. Here the CDR3 reads CASSVTNEQFF. The CDR3, as DNA: TGTGCCAGCAGCGTAACCAATGAGCAGTTCTTC.

This clonotype was seen at least ten times. The chain combines TRBV5-1 with TRBJ1-2; D is uncertain. In germline, CDR1 is SGHRS, CDR2 YFSETQ. The CDR3 is 14 amino acids. Trimming took off 2 bases at V and 0 bases at J, with 8 bases between the two ends. The CDR3 region has the DNA TGCGCCAGCAGCTTAGCGCCGCCTAACTATGGCTACACCTTC. It is translated as CASSLAPPNYGYTF. Supplemented by reference TRBV5-1 and TRBJ1-2, the full variable domain reads KAGVTQTPRYLIKTRGQQVTLSCSPISGHRSVSWYQQTPGQGLQFLFEYFSETQRNKGNFPGRFSGRQFSNSRSEMNVSTLELGDSALYLCASSLAPPNYGYTFGSGTRLTVV.

This clonotype was counted between two and nine times. V and J are TRBV7-9 and TRBJ1-2; 11 bases line up with TRBD1. Germline CDR1 reads SEHNR; CDR2 reads FQNEAQ (reference sequence). The CDR3 spans 14 residues. The junction had 8 bases not matched to a gene; V was cut back by 6 bases and J by 8 bases. The CDR3 DNA follows: TGTGCCAGCAGGGAAGGACAGGGGGCGGGCGGCTACACCTTC. Translation: CASREGQGAGGYTF. Full variable domain (rest looked up from reference TRBV7-9 and TRBJ1-2): DTGVSQNPRHKITKRGQNVTFRCDPISEHNRLYWYRQTLGQGPEFLTYFQNEAQLEKSRLLSDRFSAERPKGSFSTLEIQRTEQGDSAMYLCASREGQGAGGYTFGSGTRLTVV.

This clonotype appeared many times. This chain links TRBV29-1 with TRBJ2-5; 13 bases are shared with TRBD2. Unmatched junction bases numbered 6, after V lost 3 bases and J lost 2 bases. Germline loops: CDR1 SQVTM, CDR2 ANQGSEA. The CDR3 contains 16 residues. As DNA, the CDR3 is TGCAGCGTTGACGGACTAGCGGGGGCCTTTCAAGAGACCCAGTACTTC. It yields the protein CSVDGLAGAFQETQYF.

The gene calls are TRBV5-1 and TRBJ2-1; 10 bases fit TRBD1. Germline-derived CDR1 and CDR2 are SGHRS and YFSETQ. The V gene end was trimmed by 4 bases and the J gene end by 8 bases; junction bases not matched to a gene: 6. The CDR3 runs 14 residues. The CDR3 region is CASSPGQGRHEQFF. The CDR3, as DNA: TGCGCCAGCAGCCCGGGACAGGGGAGGCATGAGCAGTTCTTC.

This clonotype was observed at least ten times. The V and J genes are TRBV13 and TRBJ2-5; D ambiguous. CDR3 length: 13 amino acids. CDR1 and CDR2 (germline): PRHDT, FYEKMQ (reference sequence). Trimming removed 2 bases at V and 3 bases at J, with 7 bases between. The DNA of the CDR3 is TGTGCCAGCAGCTTAAGGGCGGAAGAGACCCAGTACTTC. This codes for CASSLRAEETQYF.

This clonotype was seen a few times. J is TRBJ2-3 and V is TRBV6-1; TRBD2 might be the D (7 bases). The CDR3 loop spans 15 amino acids. CDR1 and CDR2 from the germline V gene are MNHNS and SASEGT. V shed 6 bases and J shed 5 bases, with 18 bases lying between them. CDR3 loop: CASRSEGGVRDTQYF. The CDR3 DNA follows: TGTGCCAGCAGGTCTGAGGGGGGGGTGAGAGATACGCAGTATTTT.